This T cell receptor beta chain was obtained from a study of beta chain features in type 1 diabetes. Study information: Patients were similar to healthy donors in age and gender (as well as in cell yields). Examination covered approximately 100 million sorted cells spanning all samples.

Overall study results and limits: Among type 1 diabetes patients, VDJ junctions had fewer insertions and more deletions. In every one of the four CD4+ subsets, TCRB CDR3s were moderately but significantly shorter in Type 1 diabetes patients.

Of the isolated RNA, all was reverse transcribed, and so the sequenced material was expressed TCRB transcripts. Method: immunoSEQ multiplex PCR; TCRdb's copy keeps in-frame clones and lacks some. The table records about 340,000 clones, 13% of them present only once. The CDR3 has 14 amino acids. V was clipped by 1 base and J by 3 bases, with 10 bases between them. Germline CDR1 and CDR2: KGHSH and LQKENI. This clone was observed a handful of times. Antigen: not known. V gene TRBV18 combines with J gene TRBJ2-7; D may be TRBD2 (7 bases). The specimen sequenced was naive CD4+ T cells from blood. The clonotype was recovered from a woman between 18 and 30 years old with type 1 diabetes. The CDR3 sequence is CASSPREGDYEQYF. In DNA, the CDR3 is TGTGCCAGCTCACCACGGGAGGGGGACTACGAGCAGTACTTC. The complete variable domain, with remaining parts taken from reference TRBV18 and TRBJ2-7, reads NAGVMQNPRHLVRRRGQEARLRCSPMKGHSHVYWYRQLPEEGLKFMVYLQKENIIDESGMPKERFSAEFPKEGPSILRIQQVVRGDSAAYFCASSPREGDYEQYFGPGTRLTVT.